A selection of T cell receptor beta chains follows, all from one sample in a study of identical twins. TCRdb used MiXCR to reprocess the 5' RACE reads, holding one entry per CDR3 protein. The table records about 530,000 distinct CDR3 sequences, over 12% of them present only once. A further study also used this sample, focusing on yellow fever vaccine responses in identical twins.

The sample comprised CD4+ T cells sorted from blood. The source is a woman aged 18-29 years in good health. Each CDR3 is given with its conserved first and last residue. A D gene is named only where the DNA matches it firmly. Where a row states a size, it is once, few, many or the class of an expanded clone; other rows omit it.

j_call	clone_size	v_call	d_call	cdr3_length	cdr3_aa	cdr3_nt
TRBJ1-6	few	TRBV5-8	NA	14	CASSYLDQNSPLHF	TGTGCCAGCAGCTACTTGGATCAGAATTCACCCCTCCACTTT
TRBJ1-5	NA	TRBV4-1	NA	15	CASSQQGFSNQPQHF	TGCGCCAGCAGCCAACAGGGGTTCAGCAATCAGCCCCAGCATTTT
TRBJ2-1	NA	TRBV6-4	TRBD2	15	CASSDGAGGPHEQFF	TGTGCCAGCAGTGACGGGGCGGGAGGGCCCCATGAGCAGTTCTTC
TRBJ2-5	NA	TRBV3-1	TRBD2	17	CASSQGRTSVKQETQYF	TGTGCCAGCAGCCAGGGCCGGACTAGCGTGAAACAAGAGACCCAGTACTTC
TRBJ2-7	few	TRBV20-1	TRBD1	17	CSARNPGQGGSLYEQYF	TGCAGTGCTAGAAACCCAGGACAGGGTGGGTCTTTGTACGAGCAGTACTTC
TRBJ1-4	NA	TRBV20-1	TRBD1	17	CSARDNAGTGFSGKLFF	TGCAGTGCTAGAGATAACGCCGGGACAGGGTTTTCGGGCAAACTGTTTTTT
TRBJ2-1	NA	TRBV20-1	TRBD2	17	CSARKPGLAVTYNEQFF	TGCAGTGCTAGAAAACCGGGACTAGCGGTGACCTACAATGAGCAGTTCTTC
TRBJ2-3	NA	TRBV5-1	NA	18	CASSFTSTGLPPTDTQYF	TGCGCCAGCAGCTTCACATCGACAGGACTTCCCCCCACAGATACGCAGTATTTT
TRBJ2-1	few	TRBV5-5	TRBD2	16	CASSLGLAGLYNEQFF	TGTGCCAGCAGCCTGGGACTAGCGGGCCTCTACAATGAGCAGTTCTTC
TRBJ2-1	many	TRBV24-1	TRBD2	16	CATSRSGSTVDNEQFF	TGTGCCACCAGTCGTAGCGGGAGTACTGTCGACAATGAGCAGTTCTTC